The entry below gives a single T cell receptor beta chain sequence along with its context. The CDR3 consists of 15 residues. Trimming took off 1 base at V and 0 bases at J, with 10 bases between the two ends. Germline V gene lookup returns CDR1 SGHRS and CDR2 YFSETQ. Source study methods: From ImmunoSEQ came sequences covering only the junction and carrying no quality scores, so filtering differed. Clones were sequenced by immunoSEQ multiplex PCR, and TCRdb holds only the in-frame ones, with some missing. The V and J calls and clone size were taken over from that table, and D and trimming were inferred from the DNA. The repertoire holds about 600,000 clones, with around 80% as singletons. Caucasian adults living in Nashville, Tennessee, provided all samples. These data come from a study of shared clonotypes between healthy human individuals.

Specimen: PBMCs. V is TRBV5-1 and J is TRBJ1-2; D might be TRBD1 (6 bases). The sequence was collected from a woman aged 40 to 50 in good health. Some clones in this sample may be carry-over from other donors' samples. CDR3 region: CASSLREGANYGYTF. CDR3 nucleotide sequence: TGCGCCAGCAGCTTGAGAGAGGGGGCTAACTATGGCTACACCTTC.